Sequencing of this T cell receptor beta chain was carried out in a study of OX40 agonist ivuxolimab in advanced cancers. Study context: With ivuxolimab, an agonistic anti-OX40 (CD134) antibody, patients were treated. Among those enrolled, mean age was about 62 years (range 23 to 79) and 82.7% were male. Regarding the study as a whole: Some of the lowest clonal expansion was seen in partial responders at 0.1-3.0 mg/kg. At 0.1 to 3.0 mg/kg and by week 6, clonal expansion occurred in CD4+ and CD8+ blood T cells.

Comment on this clone: Antigen: not known.

Trimming stripped 6 bases from V and 0 bases from J, with 20 bases between. This CDR3 comprises 17 residues. Germline-derived CDR1 and CDR2 are MDHEN and SYDVKM. The protocol was immunoSEQ multiplex PCR, while the TCRdb copy is restricted to in-frame clones and leaves out a portion. This repertoire shows some 45,000 clones, around 84% found once; its top ten account for less than 25%. The sequence was obtained from an adult with an advanced solid tumor such as melanoma, head and neck, liver or kidney cancer. The sample was CD4+ or CD8+ T cells sorted from blood, taken in a trial of the OX40 agonist ivuxolimab. The chain has TRBV28 and TRBJ1-1; possibly TRBD1 for D (5 bases). The CDR3 protein is CASSMGEGGPLNTEAFF. The CDR3 region has the DNA TGTGCCAGCAGCATGGGGGAGGGAGGGCCCCTGAACACTGAAGCTTTCTTT.